The next 31 T cell receptor beta chains were all read from a single sample in a study of PD-1 blockade in classical Hodgkin lymphoma. Stated time point: cycle 4 day 1 (C4D1), after around six weeks of nivolumab. All patients experienced relapse after autologous stem cell transplantation, and brentuximab vedotin exposure was variable. Sequencing was performed with immunoSEQ multiplex PCR; in TCRdb, only in-frame clones are kept and a portion is missing. The sample records around 60,000 clones, about 89% being singletons. This sample comprised peripheral blood mononuclear cells (PBMCs), obtained before the fourth cycle of nivolumab. Source of these receptors: a human donor with classical Hodgkin lymphoma.

The gene calls are TRBV10-2 and TRBJ2-5, with 8 bases fitting TRBD2. There are 17 residues in the CDR3. Losses at the gene ends were 6 bases for V and 3 bases for J; bases not matched to a gene: 15. In germline, CDR1 is WSHSY, CDR2 SAAADI. DNA for the CDR3: TGCGCCAGCAGGGAGGGATGGGAGCGGGGGCTAAAAGAGACCCAGTACTTC. Amino acid sequence: CASREGWERGLKETQYF.

The chain has TRBV14 and TRBJ2-7; possible D gene TRBD1, 6 bases. The CDR3 runs 17 residues. Germline loops: CDR1 SGHDN, CDR2 FVKESK. Trimming took off 0 bases at V and 3 bases at J, with 18 bases between the two ends. The CDR3 reads CASSQEPTGSVYYEQYF. Written as DNA, the CDR3 is TGTGCCAGCAGCCAAGAACCTACAGGGTCTGTCTACTACGAGCAGTACTTC.

The V gene is TRBV6-5, the J gene TRBJ1-2, with D uncertain. Trimming cost V 2 bases and J 5 bases, with 15 bases left between them. CDR3 length: 15 residues. Germline CDR1 is MNHEY and CDR2 is SVGAGI. CDR3 sequence (DNA): TGTGCCAGCAGTTACGGGGAGGGCCACATTTATGGCTACACCTTC. Protein: CASSYGEGHIYGYTF.

V and J are TRBV2 and TRBJ1-6; 10 positions match TRBD1. This CDR3 contains 15 residues. From germline, CDR1 is SNHLY and CDR2 FYNNEI. The J segment lost 8 bases and the V segment lost 7 bases, leaving 8 bases of the junction unmatched. The CDR3 bases are TGTGCCAGCACCCGAGACAGGGGGCAATATTCACCCCTCCACTTT. This sequence encodes CASTRDRGQYSPLHF.

This chain links TRBV7-2 with TRBJ1-3; the D is unclear. CDR3 size: 13 residues. Germline values: CDR1 SGHTA, CDR2 FQGNSA. V gave up 2 bases and J gave up 3 bases, with 5 bases separating them. The CDR3 loop reads CASSLWDGNTIYF. The CDR3 DNA reads TGTGCCAGCAGCTTATGGGATGGAAACACCATATATTTT.

J is TRBJ1-2 and V is TRBV4-1, with a tentative D call TRBD1 (6 bases). The CDR3 runs 13 residues. Germline-derived CDR1 and CDR2 are MGHRA and YSYEKL. V was trimmed by 0 bases and J by 8 bases, leaving 10 bases between them. The chain's CDR3 is CASSQDGGGGYTF. Written as DNA, the CDR3 is TGCGCCAGCAGCCAAGATGGGGGGGGCGGCTACACCTTC.

V gene TRBV7-3 combines with J gene TRBJ1-2; unclear D gene. V lost 1 base and J lost 8, with 11 bases in between. Looked up from germline, CDR1 is SGHTA and CDR2 is FQGTGA. This CDR3 has 13 residues. Here the CDR3 DNA reads TGTGCCAGCAGCTTAATTCCTCTCGGCGGCTACACCTTC. It translates to CASSLIPLGGYTF.

The count of this clone is one. The chain carries TRBV14 and TRBJ2-1; D is possibly TRBD2 (5 bases). Between the trimmed V and J ends, which lost 0 bases and 4 bases, there was a span of 16 bases. The CDR3 extends over 17 amino acids. Germline assignment: CDR1 SGHDN and CDR2 FVKESK. CDR3 in amino acids: CASSQEAGGVVYNEQFF. For the CDR3, the DNA is TGTGCCAGCAGCCAAGAGGCGGGTGGGGTTGTTTACAATGAGCAGTTCTTC.

The sample holds a few counts of this clone. The rearrangement uses TRBV2 and TRBJ1-6, with D possibly matching TRBD1 (6 bases). The length of the CDR3 is 16 residues. Germline V gene data show CDR1 as SNHLY and CDR2 as FYNNEI. V dropped 2 bases and J dropped 9 bases, with 17 bases sitting between them. CDR3 in amino acids: CASSETTGAVGSPLHF. In DNA form, the CDR3 reads TGTGCCAGCAGTGAAACGACAGGAGCGGTCGGTTCACCCCTCCACTTT.

The chain carries TRBV30 and TRBJ1-2, with TRBD1 matching over 8 bases. This CDR3 spans 14 amino acids. In germline, CDR1 is GTSNPN, CDR2 SVGIG (reference sequence). V was clipped by 0 bases and J by 7 bases; unmatched bases: 7. The CDR3 sequence: CAWSVLDRVGGYTF. The CDR3 DNA reads as TGTGCCTGGAGTGTATTGGACAGGGTGGGTGGCTACACCTTC.

The chain is built from TRBV5-4 and TRBJ2-1; D possibly matches TRBD1 or TRBD2 (5 bases each). V lost 4 bases and J 8 bases, leaving 19 bases between the germline ends. Germline CDR1 reads SGHNT; CDR2 reads YYREEE (reference sequence). The CDR3 has 15 residues. This CDR3 is CASSPRGHETDEQFF. CDR3 bases: TGTGCCAGCAGCCCCCGGGGCCACGAAACAGATGAGCAGTTCTTC.

This clone has just one count. The chain recombines TRBV27 with TRBJ2-5; D ambiguous. Germline CDR1 reads MNHEY; CDR2 reads SMNVEV (reference sequence). The CDR3 is made up of 12 amino acids. Trimming pared 8 bases from V and 5 bases from J, leaving 12 bases between. The DNA of the CDR3 is TGTGCCAGCCGTTCCAGGCGGGAGACCCAGTACTTC. This translates into CASRSRRETQYF.

This chain uses TRBV16 with TRBJ1-6; TRBD1 might be the D (6 bases). V was trimmed by 3 bases and J by 0 bases, leaving 9 bases between them. This CDR3 has 16 amino acids. Germline-derived CDR1 and CDR2 are KGHSY and FQNENV. CDR3 in DNA: TGTGCCAGCAGCCAGGGGGCGAGCTCCTATAATTCACCCCTCCACTTT. Translated, it gives CASSQGASSYNSPLHF.

V usage is TRBV7-9 and J usage is TRBJ1-3; D is possibly TRBD1 (5 bases). Germline V gene lookup returns CDR1 SEHNR and CDR2 FQNEAQ (reference sequence). Deletions cut 10 bases from V and 5 bases from J, with 18 bases between. CDR3 size: 14 residues. CDR3 coding DNA: TGTGCCACACATGACAGAACGGGGAGAAACACCATATATTTT. Protein: CATHDRTGRNTIYF.

Points on this clone: A read error may account for a junction end that differs from germline. This sequence joins TRBV6-5 and TRBJ1-2; D unresolved. CDR1 and CDR2 from the germline V gene are MNHEY and SVGAGI. CDR3 length: 14 residues. CDR3 residues: CASSYGRQIHQPYF. The CDR3 DNA sequence: TGTGCCAGCAGTTACGGCCGTCAGATACATCAACCATACTTC.

V and J are TRBV5-5 and TRBJ2-7, with D perhaps matching TRBD1 (6 bases). The V end lost 3 bases, the J end lost 7 bases, and 14 bases lay between the germline ends. Germline V gives CDR1 SGHKS, CDR2 YYEKEE (reference sequence). The CDR3 loop spans 13 amino acids. The CDR3: CASSSIRGLEQYF. The CDR3 region has the DNA TGTGCCAGCAGCTCCATCAGGGGATTGGAGCAGTACTTC.

This chain links TRBV6-6 with TRBJ2-5, with D possibly being TRBD2 (7 bases). The germline V gene encodes CDR1 MNHNY and CDR2 SVGAGI (reference sequence). This CDR3 has 11 amino acids. CDR3 nucleotides: TGTGCGGGGGGGCCGAGGGAGACCCAGTACTTC. This translates into CAGGPRETQYF.

CDR3 sequence: CASGLVTGVDGYTF. The CDR3 nucleotides read TGTGCTAGTGGTTTGGTGACAGGGGTCGATGGCTACACCTTC. This rearrangement joins TRBV12-5 to TRBJ1-2, with 8 nucleotides matching TRBD1. V lost 0 bases, J lost 6 bases, and 3 bases stayed unmatched. Germline-derived CDR1 and CDR2 are LGHNT and FRNRAP. This CDR3 comprises 14 residues.

In DNA, the CDR3 is TGTGCCAGTGGTAAGGGCGGTCAGCCCCAGCATTTT. It specifies CASGKGGQPQHF. The chain recombines TRBV6-6 with TRBJ1-5; D is unclear. Germline-derived CDR1 and CDR2 are MNHNY and SVGAGI (reference sequence). V lost 9 bases, J lost 6 bases, and 12 bases lay in between. The CDR3 has 12 amino acids.

The chain links TRBV6-1 to TRBJ2-2, with D perhaps matching TRBD1 (6 bases). Trimming removed 3 bases from V and 6 bases from J, with 11 bases in between. This CDR3 region has 14 residues. The V gene's germline CDR1 is MNHNS and CDR2 SASEGT. The CDR3: CASSDLQGAGELFF. In nucleotides, the CDR3 is TGTGCCAGCAGTGACCTACAGGGAGCCGGGGAGCTGTTTTTT.

The chain couples TRBV4-2 to TRBJ2-7; D may match TRBD1 or TRBD2 (6 bases each). The V end lost 0 bases, the J end lost 4 bases, and 13 bases lay between the germline ends. The CDR3 covers 15 residues. The germline V gene has CDR1 LGHNA and CDR2 YNFKEQ. CDR3 in DNA: TGTGCCAGCAGCCAAGAGGGGGGCGCGGGGTACGAGCAGTACTTC. Its translation: CASSQEGGAGYEQYF.

J is TRBJ1-3 and V is TRBV2; 8 bases match TRBD1. The germline CDR1 and CDR2 sequences are SNHLY and FYNNEI. The J segment lost 0 bases and the V segment lost 1 base, leaving 5 bases of the junction unmatched. This CDR3 region has 17 residues. In nucleotides, the CDR3 is TGTGCCAGCAGTGAAGGTGGGGACAGGTACTCTGGAAACACCATATATTTT. It codes for CASSEGGDRYSGNTIYF. Looking up the rest from reference TRBV2 and TRBJ1-3 gives the full variable domain: EPEVTQTPSHQVTQMGQEVILRCVPISNHLYFYWYRQILGQKVEFLVSFYNNEISEKSEIFDDQFSVERPDGSNFTLKIRSTKLEDSAMYFCASSEGGDRYSGNTIYFGEGSWLTVV.

The chain has TRBV13 and TRBJ1-2, with D possibly TRBD1 on 5 matching bases. The germline CDR1 and CDR2 sequences are PRHDT and FYEKMQ (reference sequence). The CDR3 loop spans 16 amino acids. Trimming removed 0 bases at V and 3 bases at J, with 14 bases between. CDR3 bases: TGTGCCAGCAGCTTAGGGGACACGGTAGGGGACTATGGCTACACCTTC. The encoded protein is CASSLGDTVGDYGYTF. Full variable domain (rest looked up from reference TRBV13 and TRBJ1-2): AAGVIQSPRHLIKEKRETATLKCYPIPRHDTVYWYQQGPGQDPQFLISFYEKMQSDKGSIPDRFSAQQFSDYHSELNMSSLELGDSALYFCASSLGDTVGDYGYTFGSGTRLTVV.

V is TRBV7-6 and J is TRBJ2-1, with TRBD2 matching 9 bases. Looked up from germline, CDR1 is SGHVS and CDR2 is FNYEAQ. The CDR3 covers 16 residues. J was trimmed by 3 bases and V by 4 bases; bases with no gene match: 7. Here the CDR3 DNA reads TGTGCCAGCAGCTCCCTGGTAGCGGGGGTCTACAATGAGCAGTTCTTC. Protein product: CASSSLVAGVYNEQFF. Using reference TRBV7-6 and TRBJ2-1 for the parts outside the CDR3, the full variable domain is GAGVSQSPRYKVTKRGQDVALRCDPISGHVSLYWYRQALGQGPEFLTYFNYEAQQDKSGLPNDRFSAERPEGSISTLTIQRTEQRDSAMYRCASSSLVAGVYNEQFFGPGTRLTVL.

The J gene is TRBJ1-4, the V gene TRBV30, with D uncertain. CDR3 length: 13 residues. V was clipped by 4 bases and J by 4 bases, with 10 bases between them. Per the germline V gene, CDR1 is GTSNPN and CDR2 is SVGIG (reference sequence). The chain's CDR3 is CAWMWAHNEKLFF. The CDR3 DNA follows: TGTGCCTGGATGTGGGCCCATAATGAAAAACTGTTTTTT. The complete variable domain, with remaining parts taken from reference TRBV30 and TRBJ1-4, reads SQTIHQWPATLVQPVGSPLSLECTVEGTSNPNLYWYRQAAGRGLQLLFYSVGIGQISSEVPQNLSASRPQDRQFILSSKKLLLSDSGFYLCAWMWAHNEKLFFGSGTQLSVL.

The V call is TRBV6-5, the J call TRBJ1-2; maybe TRBD1 (5 bases). The CDR3 loop spans 14 amino acids. CDR1 is MNHEY and CDR2 is SVGAGI in the germline V gene. Trimming took off 2 bases at V and 8 bases at J, with 15 bases between the two ends. DNA of the CDR3: TGTGCCAGCAGTTACGGGGGGGTGGGCTACGGCTACACCTTC. The encoded protein is CASSYGGVGYGYTF.

This clone was seen a single time. V usage is TRBV5-4 and J usage is TRBJ2-1; D unclear. CDR3 length equals 13 residues. Trimming shortened V by 0 bases and J by 7 bases, and 8 bases separated the two germline ends. Germline V gene sequence: CDR1 SGHNT, CDR2 YYREEE (reference sequence). The CDR3 nucleotides read TGTGCCAGCAGCTTGGAGATGGAGAATGAGCAGTTCTTC. Its protein product is CASSLEMENEQFF.

V is TRBV2 and J is TRBJ1-2; D unclear. Germline V gene lookup returns CDR1 SNHLY and CDR2 FYNNEI. The CDR3 has 14 residues. Deletions cut 2 bases from V and 8 bases from J, with 15 bases between. CDR3: CASSEPAASKGYTF. In nucleotides, the CDR3 is TGTGCCAGCAGTGAACCGGCAGCCTCTAAGGGCTACACCTTC.

The V and J genes are TRBV5-4 and TRBJ1-2; a possible D gene is TRBD1 (6 bases). Trimming pared 4 bases from V and 3 bases from J, leaving 16 bases between. The germline CDR1 and CDR2 sequences are SGHNT and YYREEE (reference sequence). The CDR3 loop spans 15 amino acids. The CDR3 sequence is CASSLPMTGDYGYTF. DNA of the CDR3: TGTGCCAGCAGCCTCCCGATGACAGGCGACTATGGCTACACCTTC.

The gene calls are TRBV27 and TRBJ2-1, with a possible D match to TRBD1 (6 bases). The CDR3 is 13 amino acids. Looked up from germline, CDR1 is MNHEY and CDR2 is SMNVEV (reference sequence). The V and J ends lost 2 bases and 7 bases respectively, with 9 bases between them. The CDR3 DNA reads TGTGCCAGCAGTTTAGGACAGTTAAATGAGCAGTTCTTC. Its protein is CASSLGQLNEQFF.

This rearrangement joins TRBV19 to TRBJ2-3, with D maybe TRBD2 (5 bases). From germline, CDR1 is LNHDA and CDR2 SQIVND (reference sequence). The CDR3 runs to 14 residues. V was shortened by 1 base and J by 6 bases, with 11 bases between the two germline ends. CDR3 region: CASSIVTGSDTQYF. The CDR3 DNA sequence: TGTGCCAGTAGTATAGTAACGGGGTCTGATACGCAGTATTTT. The full variable domain, with the rest looked up from reference TRBV19 and TRBJ2-3, is DGGITQSPKYLFRKEGQNVTLSCEQNLNHDAMYWYRQDPGQGLRLIYYSQIVNDFQKGDIAEGYSVSREKKESFPLTVTSAQKNPTAFYLCASSIVTGSDTQYFGPGTRLTVL.